The 6 T cell receptor beta chains presented below share a single source sample, sequenced in a study of blood T cell repertoires in COVID-19. Generated by immunoSEQ multiplex PCR, the TCRdb table keeps only in-frame clones and is missing some. The table has about 74,000 clones, approximately 85% seen once. Sequencing was carried out using peripheral blood. These receptors were obtained from a middle-aged man with acute or convalescent COVID-19.

The chain couples TRBV3-1 (or the pseudogene TRBV3-2) to TRBJ2-5; TRBD2 matches 11 bases. Losses at the gene ends were 1 base for V and 7 bases for J; bases not matched to a gene: 5. This CDR3 comprises 15 residues. Germline V gene sequence: CDR1 LGHDT, CDR2 YNNKEL (reference sequence). The CDR3 coding sequence is TGTGCCAGCAGCCAAGTGCTAGCGGGGGGTGGGACCCAGTACTTC. This encodes CASSQVLAGGGTQYF.

This clone is a singleton in its sample. The V call is TRBV7-8, the J call TRBJ2-3; 8 bases are shared with TRBD2. This CDR3 region has 16 residues. The V segment lost 5 bases and the J segment 5 bases; nucleotides outside the gene matches: 12. Germline CDR1 is SGHVS and CDR2 is FQNEAQ. The CDR3 DNA is TGTGCCAGCAGCGCGTTCGGGCGGGAGGCTCTAGATACGCAGTATTTT. Amino acids: CASSAFGREALDTQYF.

This clone was seen just once. The genes are TRBV10-3 and TRBJ2-2; 8 bases agree with TRBD1. Germline V gives CDR1 ENHRY, CDR2 SYGVKD. Unmatched junction bases numbered 1, after V lost 4 bases and J lost 0 bases. The CDR3 is made up of 15 amino acids. In nucleotides, the CDR3 is TGTGCCATCAGTGGGACAGGGCCGAACACCGGGGAGCTGTTTTTT. It is translated as CAISGTGPNTGELFF.

The CDR3 DNA follows: TGCAGCGTTCGGGACAGGGGCGCTGAAGCTTTCTTT. It is translated as CSVRDRGAEAFF. The chain couples TRBV29-1 to TRBJ1-1; 10 nucleotides align to TRBD1. CDR1 and CDR2 (germline): SQVTM, ANQGSEA. Trimming at V came to 5 bases and at J to 6 bases, leaving 3 bases not matched to a gene. The CDR3 totals 12 residues. The complete variable domain, with remaining parts taken from reference TRBV29-1 and TRBJ1-1, reads SAVISQKPSRDICQRGTSLTIQCQVDSQVTMMFWYRQQPGQSLTLIATANQGSEATYESGFVIDKFPISRPNLTFSTLTVSNMSPEDSSIYLCSVRDRGAEAFFGQGTRLTVV.

This chain's CDR3 is CASSITRQPQHF. The CDR3 bases are TGTGCCAGCAGTATAACACGACAGCCCCAGCATTTT. The J gene is TRBJ1-5, the V gene TRBV12-3 or TRBV12-4; D not resolved. The length of the CDR3 is 12 residues. With 5 bases removed from V and 7 bases from J, the gap between germline ends came to 9 bases.

The J gene is TRBJ2-5, the V gene TRBV15, with TRBD2 matching 13 bases. This CDR3 has 16 residues. V shed 8 bases and J 4 bases; nucleotides not matched to a gene: 10. Germline CDR1 is LNHNV and CDR2 is YYDKDF (reference sequence). DNA for the CDR3: TGTGCCACCGAGTCGGGACTAGCGGGGTGGGGAGAGACCCAGTACTTC. Its translation: CATESGLAGWGETQYF.